The 21 T cell receptor beta chains below were found in one sample sequenced in a study of cytomegalovirus exposure and HLA in healthy donors. In the PCR, 60 Vbeta and 13 Jbeta primers were used. Some clones are missing from TCRdb's copy, which holds only in-frame ones; the method was immunoSEQ multiplex PCR. The data contain around 94,000 clones, 60% to 80% of them seen just once; the ten biggest clones take up roughly 19%. The sample taken for sequencing was PBMCs. These receptors all come from an older woman in good health and CMV-seropositive.

The table lists this clone with a count of one. The chain recombines TRBV6-1 with TRBJ2-5; no definite D call. This CDR3 spans 14 amino acids. V lost 4 bases, J lost 0 bases, and 9 bases lay in between. The germline CDR1 and CDR2 sequences are MNHNS and SASEGT. In nucleotides, the CDR3 is TGTGCCAGCAGTGTCGAGTGGTACCAAGAGACCCAGTACTTC. Amino acid sequence: CASSVEWYQETQYF.

The V and J genes are TRBV6-5 and TRBJ1-2; 10 bases are shared with TRBD1. CDR3 length equals 13 residues. The V gene's germline CDR1 is MNHEY and CDR2 SVGAGI. Losses at the gene ends were 7 bases for V and 4 bases for J; bases not matched to a gene: 3. The CDR3 sequence is CASTRQGAYGYTF. The CDR3 DNA reads as TGTGCCAGCACCAGACAGGGGGCCTATGGCTACACCTTC.

V usage is TRBV19 and J usage is TRBJ2-7; 8 positions match TRBD1. V lost 3 bases, J lost 3 bases, and 4 bases stayed unmatched. Germline lookup yields CDR1 LNHDA and CDR2 SQIVND (reference sequence). This CDR3 region has 14 residues. The CDR3 region is CASSIGQGLYEQYF. The CDR3 nucleotides read TGTGCCAGTAGTATTGGACAGGGCCTCTACGAGCAGTACTTC.

The gene calls are TRBV9 and TRBJ2-7; D is unresolved. CDR1 is SGDLS, CDR2 YYNGEE, per germline. Trimming took 0 bases from V and 2 from J, leaving 9 bases between them. The CDR3 extends over 14 amino acids. This CDR3 is CASSVGANPYEQYF. CDR3 DNA sequence: TGTGCCAGCAGCGTAGGGGCTAACCCCTACGAGCAGTACTTC.

The chain carries TRBV6-1 and TRBJ1-6; D is unresolved. CDR3 length equals 16 residues. Germline V gene data show CDR1 as MNHNS and CDR2 as SASEGT. V was pared by 3 bases and J by 1 base, with 10 bases between. CDR3 loop: CASSESWRSYNSPLHF. CDR3 sequence (DNA): TGTGCCAGCAGTGAGAGTTGGAGATCCTATAATTCACCCCTCCACTTT.

Written as DNA, the CDR3 is TGCAGCGTTCGTGACAGAGCCTACGAGCAGTACTTC. Translating it yields CSVRDRAYEQYF. The V gene is TRBV29-1, the J gene TRBJ2-7, with a possible D match to TRBD1 (5 bases). The CDR3 totals 12 residues. CDR1 and CDR2 (germline): SQVTM, ANQGSEA. Trimming removed 5 bases from V and 2 bases from J, with 10 bases in between.

This chain's CDR3 is CASSPDRGITGELFF. In DNA, the CDR3 is TGTGCCAGCAGCCCGGACAGGGGTATCACCGGGGAGCTGTTTTTT. The rearrangement joins TRBV7-9 to TRBJ2-2; 9 bases agree with TRBD1. The germline V gene has CDR1 SEHNR and CDR2 FQNEAQ (reference sequence). Trimming cost V 5 bases and J 4 bases; bases outside gene matches: 5. The CDR3 is 15 amino acids.

As to this clone: The sample contains more than one DNA sequence encoding this CDR3. This chain uses TRBV6-1 with TRBJ1-5; tentative D call: TRBD1 (5 bases). Trimming took 7 bases from V and 6 from J, leaving 19 bases between them. There are 15 residues in the CDR3. Germline values: CDR1 MNHNS, CDR2 SASEGT. Here the CDR3 reads CASTLGQGSSQPQHF. The CDR3 nucleotides are TGTGCCAGCACCCTGGGGCAAGGGTCGAGTCAGCCCCAGCATTTT.

The chain combines TRBV28 with TRBJ2-1; 12 bases map to TRBD2. Germline CDR1 is MDHEN and CDR2 is SYDVKM. This CDR3 has 19 amino acids. The V gene end was trimmed by 6 bases and the J gene end by 6 bases; junction bases not matched to a gene: 18. The CDR3 coding sequence is TGTGCCAGCAGATTAAGGGTCCTAGCGGGAGGGCCCAATTCCAATGAGCAGTTCTTC. The encoded protein is CASRLRVLAGGPNSNEQFF. Full variable domain (outside the CDR3, taken from reference TRBV28 and TRBJ2-1): DVKVTQSSRYLVKRTGEKVFLECVQDMDHENMFWYRQDPGLGLRLIYFSYDVKMKEKGDIPEGYSVSREKKERFSLILESASTNQTSMYLCASRLRVLAGGPNSNEQFFGPGTRLTVL.

Worth noting for this clone: This specimen includes other DNA sequences encoding the same CDR3. The chain uses TRBV19 and TRBJ1-2; 7 bases line up with TRBD1. From germline, CDR1 is LNHDA and CDR2 SQIVND (reference sequence). V dropped 4 bases and J dropped 4; count of bases not matched to a gene: 3. The CDR3 runs 13 residues. CDR3 in DNA: TGTGCCAGTAGTACTCGACAGGGCTATGGCTACACCTTC. This gives the protein CASSTRQGYGYTF.

This rearrangement joins TRBV6-5 to TRBJ2-7; 11 bases align to TRBD1. The CDR3 has 15 amino acids. Unmatched junction bases numbered 6, after V lost 5 bases and J lost 3 bases. Germline V gene sequence: CDR1 MNHEY, CDR2 SVGAGI. In nucleotides, the CDR3 is TGTGCCAGCAGTATCCGGGACAGGGGGTACTACGAGCAGTACTTC. Translation gives CASSIRDRGYYEQYF.

The rearrangement links TRBV19 to TRBJ1-2, with D uncertain. This CDR3 spans 14 amino acids. V dropped 4 bases and J dropped 2 bases, with 11 bases sitting between them. Germline V lookup: CDR1 LNHDA, CDR2 SQIVND (reference sequence). CDR3 region: CASSTPGVNYGYTF. CDR3 bases: TGTGCCAGTAGTACCCCGGGAGTCAACTATGGCTACACCTTC. The entire variable domain, with the rest obtained from reference TRBV19 and TRBJ1-2, is as follows: DGGITQSPKYLFRKEGQNVTLSCEQNLNHDAMYWYRQDPGQGLRLIYYSQIVNDFQKGDIAEGYSVSREKKESFPLTVTSAQKNPTAFYLCASSTPGVNYGYTFGSGTRLTVV.

The CDR3 loop reads CASSLVGAANYGYTF. The CDR3 DNA is TGTGCCAGCAGTTTAGTGGGGGCAGCGAACTATGGCTACACCTTC. The rearrangement uses TRBV27 and TRBJ1-2, with D possibly being TRBD1 (6 bases). Germline V gene lookup returns CDR1 MNHEY and CDR2 SMNVEV (reference sequence). The CDR3 covers 15 residues. Deletions cut 2 bases from V and 2 bases from J, with 12 bases between.

V usage is TRBV2 and J usage is TRBJ1-2; D unresolved. In germline, CDR1 is SNHLY, CDR2 FYNNEI. The germline V and J ends were trimmed by 5 bases and 6 bases, with 16 bases remaining between them. The CDR3 sequence is 14 residues long. The CDR3 sequence: CASSLEPEVNGYTF. DNA of the CDR3: TGTGCCAGCAGTCTCGAGCCCGAGGTTAATGGCTACACCTTC.

This chain links TRBV7-9 with TRBJ2-5, with 9 bases that match TRBD2. After removal of 5 bases from V and 5 bases from J, the junction contained 3 bases not matched to a gene. The CDR3 extends over 13 amino acids. Germline CDR1 and CDR2: SEHNR and FQNEAQ (reference sequence). CDR3: CASSGTSLETQYF. The DNA for the CDR3 is TGTGCCAGCAGCGGGACTAGCTTGGAGACCCAGTACTTC.

The chain combines TRBV11-2 with TRBJ1-2; D perhaps matches TRBD1 (6 bases). V gave up 3 bases and J gave up 2 bases, with 7 bases separating them. This CDR3 is 13 amino acids long. CDR1 and CDR2 from the germline V gene are SGHAT and FQNNGV. The CDR3 DNA reads TGTGCCAGCAGCTTGGGACACAACTATGGCTACACCTTC. Its translation is CASSLGHNYGYTF.

The CDR3: CASSASGTGHEKLFF. CDR3 bases: TGTGCCAGCAGCGCCTCCGGGACAGGGCACGAAAAACTGTTTTTT. The rearrangement links TRBV9 to TRBJ1-4; TRBD1 matches 9 bases. This CDR3 contains 15 residues. With 3 bases clipped from V and 8 bases from J, the junction kept 8 bases outside the gene matches. The germline gives CDR1 SGDLS, CDR2 YYNGEE.

The rearrangement uses TRBV7-9 and TRBJ2-1; perhaps TRBD1 as D (5 bases). Germline V lookup: CDR1 SEHNR, CDR2 FQNEAQ (reference sequence). Trimming cost V 0 bases and J 2 bases, with 11 bases left between them. This CDR3 is 16 amino acids long. The CDR3 loop is CASSLAGGATYNEQFF. The CDR3 nucleotides read TGTGCCAGCAGCTTAGCGGGTGGGGCTACCTACAATGAGCAGTTCTTC.

The chain has TRBV7-9 and TRBJ2-3, with D uncertain. The CDR3 loop spans 13 amino acids. Germline assignment: CDR1 SEHNR and CDR2 FQNEAQ (reference sequence). The germline V and J ends were trimmed by 2 bases and 7 bases, with 10 bases remaining between them. This CDR3 reads CASSLITTNTQYF. Written as DNA, the CDR3 is TGTGCCAGCAGCTTAATCACCACTAATACGCAGTATTTT.

The V call is TRBV18, the J call TRBJ2-2; D might be TRBD2 (6 bases). The V and J ends lost 4 bases and 0 bases respectively, with 12 bases between them. Per the germline V gene, CDR1 is KGHSH and CDR2 is LQKENI. CDR3 size: 16 residues. The CDR3 DNA is TGTGCCAGCTCACTCCTCCTAGCGACGAACACCGGGGAGCTGTTTTTT. Translation: CASSLLLATNTGELFF.

The rearrangement uses TRBV9 and TRBJ2-6, with D hard to call. Per germline, CDR1 SGDLS and CDR2 YYNGEE. V was trimmed by 3 bases and J by 2 bases, leaving 12 bases between them. The CDR3 runs 16 residues. CDR3 protein: CASSAGPRPGANVLTF. In DNA form, the CDR3 reads TGTGCCAGCAGCGCTGGCCCGAGGCCTGGGGCCAACGTCCTGACTTTC.